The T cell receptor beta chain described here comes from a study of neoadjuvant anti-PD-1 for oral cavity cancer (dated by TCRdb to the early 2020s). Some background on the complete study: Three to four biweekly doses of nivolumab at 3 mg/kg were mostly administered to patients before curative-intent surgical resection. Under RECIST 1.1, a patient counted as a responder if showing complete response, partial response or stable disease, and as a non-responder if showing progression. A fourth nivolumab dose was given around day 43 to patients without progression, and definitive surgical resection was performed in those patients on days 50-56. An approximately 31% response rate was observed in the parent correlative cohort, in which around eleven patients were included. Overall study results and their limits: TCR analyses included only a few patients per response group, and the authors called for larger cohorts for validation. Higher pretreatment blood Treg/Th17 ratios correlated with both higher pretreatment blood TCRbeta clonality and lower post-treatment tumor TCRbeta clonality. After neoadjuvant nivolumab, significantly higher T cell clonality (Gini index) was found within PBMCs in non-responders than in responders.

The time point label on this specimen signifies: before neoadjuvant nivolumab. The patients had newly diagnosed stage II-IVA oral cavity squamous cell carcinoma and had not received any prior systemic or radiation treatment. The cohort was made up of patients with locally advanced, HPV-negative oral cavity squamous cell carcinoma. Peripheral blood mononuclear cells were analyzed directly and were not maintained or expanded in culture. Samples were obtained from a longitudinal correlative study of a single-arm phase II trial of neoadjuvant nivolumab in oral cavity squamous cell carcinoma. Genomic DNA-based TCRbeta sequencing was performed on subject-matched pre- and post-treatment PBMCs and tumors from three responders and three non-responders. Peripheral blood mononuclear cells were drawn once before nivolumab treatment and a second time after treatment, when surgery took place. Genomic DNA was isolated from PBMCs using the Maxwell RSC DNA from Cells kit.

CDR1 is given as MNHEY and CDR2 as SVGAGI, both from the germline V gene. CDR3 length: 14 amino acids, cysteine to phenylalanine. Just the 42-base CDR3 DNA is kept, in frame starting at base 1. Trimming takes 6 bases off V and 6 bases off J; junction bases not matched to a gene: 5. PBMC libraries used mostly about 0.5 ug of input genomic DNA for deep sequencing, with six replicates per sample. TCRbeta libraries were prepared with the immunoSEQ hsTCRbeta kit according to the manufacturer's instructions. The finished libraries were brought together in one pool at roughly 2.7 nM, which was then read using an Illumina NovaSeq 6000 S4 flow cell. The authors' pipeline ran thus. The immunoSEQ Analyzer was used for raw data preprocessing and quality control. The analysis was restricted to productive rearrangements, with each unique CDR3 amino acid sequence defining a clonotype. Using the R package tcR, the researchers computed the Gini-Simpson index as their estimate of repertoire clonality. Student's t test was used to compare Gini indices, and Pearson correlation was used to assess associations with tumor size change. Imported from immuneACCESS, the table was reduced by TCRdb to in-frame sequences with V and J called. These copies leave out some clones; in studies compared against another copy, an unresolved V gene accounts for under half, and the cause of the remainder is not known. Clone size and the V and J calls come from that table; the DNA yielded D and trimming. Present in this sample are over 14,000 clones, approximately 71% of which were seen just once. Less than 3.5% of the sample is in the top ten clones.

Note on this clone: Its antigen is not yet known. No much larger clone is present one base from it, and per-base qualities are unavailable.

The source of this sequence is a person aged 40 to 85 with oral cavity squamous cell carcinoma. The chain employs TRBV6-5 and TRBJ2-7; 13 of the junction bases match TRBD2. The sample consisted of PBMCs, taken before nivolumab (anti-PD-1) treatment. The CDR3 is CASSPGLAGFEQYF. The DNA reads TGTGCCAGCAGCCCGGGACTAGCGGGATTCGAGCAGTACTTC.